The present T cell receptor beta chain was sequenced within a study of T cell changes during pregnancy in multiple sclerosis. The V end lost 2 bases, the J end lost 0 bases, and 12 bases lay between the germline ends. The CDR3 sequence is 16 residues long. In germline, CDR1 is MNHEY, CDR2 SVGAGI. TCRdb keeps only in-frame clones here, not all; method: immunoSEQ multiplex PCR. The sample has roughly 90,000 clones; 85% to 95% are singletons. The sequence was collected from a female donor with multiple sclerosis, enrolled in a pregnancy study. This specimen was peripheral blood, taken in the first trimester of pregnancy. This rearrangement joins TRBV6-5 to TRBJ2-3, with a possible D match to TRBD2 (6 bases). The CDR3 DNA follows: TGTGCCAGCAGTTACATGGCGGGATATAGCACAGATACGCAGTATTTT. Translated: CASSYMAGYSTDTQYF.